The next 9 T cell receptor beta chains were all read from a single sample in a study of cytomegalovirus exposure and HLA in healthy donors (dated 2017 in TCRdb). The method behind the library was the immunoSEQ multiplex PCR assay. For the multiplex PCR, a mixture combining 60 forward primers for TCR Vbeta segments and 13 reverse primers for TCR Jbeta segments was used. Not all clones reach the TCRdb copy of this immuneACCESS table, which keeps in-frame sequences only. Checked studies attribute under half of the gap to unresolved V genes and leave the rest unexplained. The sample data list tens of thousands of clones, and around 81% of these were observed just once. The ten most abundant clones make up approximately 7.6% of the sample. Sequences were obtained from PBMCs. Source of these receptors: a man younger than 45 in good health and CMV-seropositive.

The V and J genes are TRBV9 and TRBJ2-1; the match to TRBD2 covers 7 bases. This CDR3 contains 11 residues. J gave up 16 bases and V 3 bases, and 7 bases lay outside the gene matches. The germline V gene encodes CDR1 SGDLS and CDR2 YYNGEE. The chain's CDR3 is CASSAAGVQFF. DNA of the CDR3: TGTGCCAGCAGCGCCGCGGGGGTTCAATTCTTC.

The gene calls are TRBV7-8 and TRBJ1-2; D unclear. This CDR3 has 17 amino acids. Looked up from germline, CDR1 is SGHVS and CDR2 is FQNEAQ. With 9 bases removed from V and 4 bases from J, the gap between germline ends came to 27 bases. The CDR3 spells CASDSGIPPTRVYGYTF. In DNA, the CDR3 is TGTGCCAGTGATTCCGGGATTCCACCGACTAGGGTCTATGGCTACACCTTC.

The rearrangement uses TRBV7-6 and TRBJ2-1; D is possibly TRBD2 (5 bases). The germline CDR1 and CDR2 sequences are SGHVS and FNYEAQ. The CDR3 sequence is 16 residues long. Trimming took 1 base from V and 1 from J, leaving 11 bases between them. The CDR3 DNA sequence: TGTGCCAGCAGCTTAGAGTACGGGATGTCCTACAATGAGCAGTTCTTC. Translated: CASSLEYGMSYNEQFF.

The gene calls are TRBV30 and TRBJ1-4, with D hard to call. Germline V CDR1 and CDR2: GTSNPN, SVGIG (reference sequence). The V end lost 4 bases, the J end lost 4 bases, and 16 bases lay between the germline ends. CDR3 length equals 15 residues. CDR3 protein: CAWNPGEAGNEKLFF. CDR3 sequence (DNA): TGTGCCTGGAACCCTGGGGAAGCGGGTAATGAAAAACTGTTTTTT.

This clone showed up just once. This chain connects TRBV9 to TRBJ2-3; D gene unclear. The CDR3 consists of 14 residues. V lost 0 bases to trimming and J lost 0 bases, with 5 bases between them. Germline loops: CDR1 SGDLS, CDR2 YYNGEE. In DNA form, the CDR3 reads TGTGCCAGCAGCGTAGCGAGGAGCACAGATACGCAGTATTTT. Translating gives CASSVARSTDTQYF.

The genes are TRBV7-9 and TRBJ1-6; D unresolved. The CDR3 has 14 amino acids. Trimming removed 3 bases from V and 5 bases from J, with 8 bases in between. CDR1 is SEHNR, CDR2 FQNEAQ, per germline (reference sequence). CDR3: CASSFEKNNSPLHF. For the CDR3, the DNA is TGTGCCAGCAGCTTCGAGAAGAATAATTCACCCCTCCACTTT.

The chain is built from TRBV19 and TRBJ1-2, with 7 bases fitting TRBD1. This CDR3 is built from 12 residues. With 6 bases clipped from V and 4 bases from J, the junction kept 2 bases outside the gene matches. CDR1 is LNHDA and CDR2 is SQIVND in the germline V gene (reference sequence). This CDR3 is CASSDRAYGYTF. Written as DNA, the CDR3 is TGTGCCAGTAGCGACAGGGCCTATGGCTACACCTTC.

This clone was observed once. This chain uses TRBV30 with TRBJ1-6, with D perhaps matching TRBD1 (6 bases). There are 15 residues in the CDR3. V dropped 2 bases and J dropped 6 bases, with 14 bases sitting between them. Germline V gene lookup returns CDR1 GTSNPN and CDR2 SVGIG (reference sequence). This chain's CDR3 is CAWSPIQGRNSPLHF. CDR3 sequence (DNA): TGTGCCTGGAGTCCCATACAGGGCCGTAATTCACCCCTCCACTTT.

V is TRBV13 and J is TRBJ2-5; D might be TRBD2 (6 bases). The CDR3 runs to 14 residues. Germline assignment: CDR1 PRHDT and CDR2 FYEKMQ (reference sequence). Trimming removed 5 bases at V and 4 bases at J, with 14 bases between. Here the CDR3 reads CASSGQVEGETQYF. CDR3 coding DNA: TGTGCCAGCAGCGGCCAGGTGGAGGGAGAGACCCAGTACTTC.